The rows below give T cell receptor beta chains drawn from one sample of a study of cytomegalovirus exposure and HLA in healthy donors. Measured with immunoSEQ multiplex PCR; TCRdb has only the in-frame clones, and not every one. The sample has some 140,000 clones; approximately 80% are singletons. Material: PBMCs. The source is a man aged 25-45 years in good health and CMV-seropositive. CDR3s include the opening cysteine and the closing phenylalanine or tryptophan. D genes are given only for firm matches. Only some rows state a clone size, as once, few, many or a class for expanded clones.

CDR3nt | CDR3aa | abundance | v_gene | d_gene | j_gene
TGTGCCTGGAGTGTACGACTTTCGTCCGTGGGTGGAAACACCATATATTTT | CAWSVRLSSVGGNTIYF | - | TRBV30 | - | TRBJ1-3
TGTGCCAGCAGCTCATACAGGGGGCAGGAAGCTTTCTTT | CASSSYRGQEAFF | - | TRBV7-9 | TRBD1 | TRBJ1-1
TGTGCCAGCAGCTTGGGGAGGGGCCAGTACTTC | CASSLGRGQYF | - | TRBV5-6 | - | TRBJ2-5
TGTGCCAGCAGTTATGTAACAGGGGTCACCTACAATGAGCAGTTCTTC | CASSYVTGVTYNEQFF | - | TRBV28 | TRBD1 | TRBJ2-1
TGTGCCAGCAGCGAGACAGGGGCTAATGAAAAACTGTTTTTT | CASSETGANEKLFF | - | TRBV9 | TRBD1 | TRBJ1-4
TGTGCCAGCAGTTTATATTCGCAGGGGAGCTACGAGCAGTACTTC | CASSLYSQGSYEQYF | - | TRBV28 | - | TRBJ2-7
TGTGCCAGCAGCTTGCGAGGTTACGAGCAGTACTTC | CASSLRGYEQYF | - | TRBV5-5 | - | TRBJ2-7
TGTGCCAGCGCCATAAAACAGGGGCTAGCCCAGTTCTTC | CASAIKQGLAQFF | - | TRBV25-1 | TRBD1 | TRBJ2-1
TGTGCCATCAGTGAAACTAGCGGGAGCTACAATGAGCAGTTCTTC | CAISETSGSYNEQFF | - | TRBV10-3 | TRBD2 | TRBJ2-1
TGTGCCAGCAGCCAAGAGCAATCTAGCGGGACCTACACAGATACGCAGTATTTT | CASSQEQSSGTYTDTQYF | - | TRBV4-2 | TRBD2 | TRBJ2-3
TGTGCCAGCAGTTATGGGAGCCCGTACAATGAGCAGTTCTTC | CASSYGSPYNEQFF | - | TRBV6-5 | - | TRBJ2-1
TGTGCCAGCAGTGAAATCGGGGGGCAGTTCTTC | CASSEIGGQFF | - | TRBV2 | - | TRBJ2-1
TGCGCCAGCAGCTTCGAGCCGAACAATGAGCAGTTCTTC | CASSFEPNNEQFF | - | TRBV5-1 | - | TRBJ2-1
TGTGCCAGCAGTTTAATCGCTAGCGGGAGCGGAGATACGCAGTATTTT | CASSLIASGSGDTQYF | - | TRBV28 | TRBD2 | TRBJ2-3
TGTGCCAGCAGCCACCGGACAGATTATAGCAATCAGCCCCAGCATTTT | CASSHRTDYSNQPQHF | - | TRBV4-2 | - | TRBJ1-5
TGTGCCAGCAGCGTAGACGCAGGGATGACCCCGATCTCCTACGAGCAGTACTTC | CASSVDAGMTPISYEQYF | - | TRBV9 | - | TRBJ2-7
TGTGCCAGCAGCTTGGCAGGGGGCTCCGCTGGAAACACCATATATTTT | CASSLAGGSAGNTIYF | - | TRBV5-8 | TRBD1 | TRBJ1-3
TGTGCCAGCAGCCTCGGACTAGCGCCTTACAGCTCCTACAATGAGCAGTTCTTC | CASSLGLAPYSSYNEQFF | - | TRBV5-6 | TRBD2 | TRBJ2-1
TGTGCTAGCCGAGCGGGGGGGCACACCGGGGAGCTGTTTTTT | CASRAGGHTGELFF | - | TRBV7-7 | TRBD2 | TRBJ2-2
TGTGCCAGCAGCCCTCCGGGAATTCAGCCCCAGCATTTT | CASSPPGIQPQHF | few | TRBV28 | - | TRBJ1-5
TGTGCCAGCAGCCAGCGGAGCGGGAGCTCCTACGAGCAGTACTTC | CASSQRSGSSYEQYF | - | TRBV7-8 | TRBD2 | TRBJ2-7
TGTGCCAGCAGCTCGACAGGGAACTACGAGCAGTACTTC | CASSSTGNYEQYF | - | TRBV11-2 | TRBD1 | TRBJ2-7
TGTGCCAGCAGTGACTTTGGACAGGGGGGTTCCTACAATGAGCAGTTCTTC | CASSDFGQGGSYNEQFF | - | TRBV2 | TRBD1 | TRBJ2-1